The next 14 T cell receptor beta chains were all read from a single sample in a study of T cell repertoires in cytomegalovirus infection. TCRdb fed the reads into MiXCR, producing one record per CDR3 protein. The repertoire holds over 150,000 distinct CDR3 sequences, with 17% as singletons. The sample comprised CD8+ T cells from PBMCs. These receptors originate from a human donor in good health (CMV status not recorded). Some clones in this sample may be carry-over from other donors' samples.

The V call is TRBV7-6, the J call TRBJ2-7; 8 bases align to TRBD1. The CDR3 extends over 14 amino acids. Trimming at V came to 3 bases and at J to 7 bases, leaving 8 bases not matched to a gene. Germline CDR1 and CDR2: SGHVS and FNYEAQ. In DNA form, the CDR3 reads TGTGCCAGCAGCTTGGGGACAGGTGGACGGGAGCAGTACTTC. Translated, it gives CASSLGTGGREQYF.

This clonotype was observed a handful of times. The chain couples TRBV7-2 to TRBJ2-1; 7 bases map to TRBD2. The CDR3 spans 16 residues. The J segment lost 4 bases and the V segment lost 3 bases, leaving 9 bases of the junction unmatched. Germline lookup yields CDR1 SGHTA and CDR2 FQGNSA. CDR3 nucleotides: TGTGCCAGCAGCTTCTATCGACTAGCTAGTTACAATGAGCAGTTCTTC. This sequence encodes CASSFYRLASYNEQFF.

The chain uses TRBV28 and TRBJ1-5; D not certain. There are 14 residues in the CDR3. The V and J ends lost 2 bases and 3 bases respectively, with 8 bases between them. Germline CDR1 is MDHEN and CDR2 is SYDVKM. Written as DNA, the CDR3 is TGTGCCAGCAGTTTAGAGGAATCCAATCAGCCCCAGCATTTT. It codes for CASSLEESNQPQHF.

This clonotype was found many times. The chain carries TRBV4-3 and TRBJ2-6; TRBD1 matches 8 bases. Trimming took 0 bases from V and 1 from J; bases not matched to a gene: 14. The CDR3 loop spans 21 amino acids. Germline CDR1 and CDR2: LGHNA and YSLEER. CDR3 loop: CASSQDIFGQGLFSGANVLTF. The CDR3 nucleotides read TGCGCCAGCAGCCAAGATATTTTCGGACAGGGACTTTTTTCTGGGGCCAACGTCCTGACTTTC.

The chain recombines TRBV28 with TRBJ2-7; D is ambiguous. Germline V gene lookup returns CDR1 MDHEN and CDR2 SYDVKM. V was trimmed by 3 bases and J by 8 bases, leaving 14 bases between them. The CDR3 runs to 13 residues. The DNA for the CDR3 is TGTGCCAGCAGTTTCCTAACGAGTGGGCAGCAGTACTTC. Protein: CASSFLTSGQQYF.

DNA of the CDR3: TGTGCCAGCAGCTTAGGGGTGGCTGAAGCTTTCTTT. This sequence encodes CASSLGVAEAFF. This chain joins TRBV7-8 and TRBJ1-1; unclear D gene. CDR1 is SGHVS, CDR2 FQNEAQ, per germline. Between the trimmed V and J ends, which lost 1 base and 6 bases, there was a span of 6 bases. The CDR3 spans 12 residues.

The chain has TRBV7-9 and TRBJ1-1; D gene uncertain. Germline CDR1 SEHNR, CDR2 FQNEAQ (reference sequence). CDR3 length: 12 amino acids. The germline V and J ends were trimmed by 4 bases and 3 bases, with 6 bases remaining between them. CDR3 protein: CASSSVHTEAFF. In nucleotides, the CDR3 is TGTGCCAGCAGCTCAGTCCACACTGAAGCTTTCTTT.

At least ten counts were recorded for this clonotype. The chain is built from TRBV12-3 or TRBV12-4 and TRBJ1-5; 8 bases map to TRBD1. The ends lost 5 bases at V and 1 base at J; junction bases unmatched: 4. The CDR3 loop spans 15 amino acids. This CDR3 is CASSGTGGSNQPQHF. The CDR3 region has the DNA TGTGCCAGCAGTGGAACAGGGGGAAGCAATCAGCCCCAGCATTTT.

V is TRBV20-1 and J is TRBJ2-6; D is unclear. CDR3 length equals 14 residues. In germline, CDR1 is DFQATT, CDR2 SNEGSKA (reference sequence). V was clipped by 1 base and J by 4 bases, with 8 bases between them. CDR3: CSARAPVGANVLTF. The DNA for the CDR3 is TGCAGTGCTAGAGCGCCTGTGGGGGCCAACGTCCTGACTTTC.

This clonotype has a handful of counts. The J gene is TRBJ2-2, the V gene TRBV7-8; 10 bases align to TRBD1. In germline, CDR1 is SGHVS, CDR2 FQNEAQ. V trimming: 2 bases; J trimming: 4 bases; junction bases outside the gene matches: 7. The CDR3 extends over 17 amino acids. Here the CDR3 reads CASSLYGTGALTGELFF. The CDR3 nucleotides are TGTGCCAGCAGCTTATATGGGACAGGGGCTCTCACCGGGGAGCTGTTTTTT.

The rearrangement links TRBV20-1 to TRBJ2-7, with 10 bases aligning to TRBD2. Germline V gives CDR1 DFQATT, CDR2 SNEGSKA (reference sequence). After removal of 6 bases from V and 0 bases from J, the junction contained 8 bases not matched to a gene. This CDR3 is 15 amino acids long. Here the CDR3 DNA reads TGCAGTGCCAATCCCGGGACTAGCGACTCCTACGAGCAGTACTTC. Its protein product is CSANPGTSDSYEQYF.

The CDR3 here is CASSLGGQLKGYTF. DNA for the CDR3: TGTGCCAGCAGCTTAGGCGGCCAACTCAAGGGCTACACCTTC. V and J are TRBV7-9 and TRBJ1-2; D call uncertain. CDR3 length equals 14 residues. Germline-derived CDR1 and CDR2 are SEHNR and FQNEAQ (reference sequence). V lost 1 base and J lost 8, with 14 bases in between. The whole variable domain, remainder taken from reference TRBV7-9 and TRBJ1-2, is DTGVSQNPRHKITKRGQNVTFRCDPISEHNRLYWYRQTLGQGPEFLTYFQNEAQLEKSRLLSDRFSAERPKGSFSTLEIQRTEQGDSAMYLCASSLGGQLKGYTFGSGTRLTVV.

The chain is built from TRBV9 and TRBJ1-1, with D tentatively TRBD1 (6 bases). Trimming pared 0 bases from V and 1 base from J, leaving 10 bases between. The V gene's germline CDR1 is SGDLS and CDR2 YYNGEE. This CDR3 contains 15 residues. Here the CDR3 DNA reads TGTGCCAGCAGCGTAGAAACGGGACAGAACACTGAAGCTTTCTTT. Amino acid sequence: CASSVETGQNTEAFF.

This clonotype was seen a handful of times. This chain links TRBV7-2 with TRBJ2-7; D may be TRBD2 (6 bases). Trimming shortened V by 7 bases and J by 5 bases, and 21 bases separated the two germline ends. Per the germline V gene, CDR1 is SGHTA and CDR2 is FQGNSA. CDR3 length: 15 residues. The DNA of the CDR3 is TGTGCCAGCAACCTACGGAGGGGATCGGTCCACGAGCAGTACTTC. Encoded protein: CASNLRRGSVHEQYF.